This entry lists 23 T cell receptor beta chains sequenced from one sample in a study of blood T cell repertoires in COVID-19. This table comes from immunoSEQ multiplex PCR, and its TCRdb copy is limited to in-frame clones, with some not included. The sample has roughly 130,000 clones, roughly 90% seen once; the top ten hold roughly 4.8%. Specimen: peripheral blood. Every receptor here comes from a man between 60 and 75 years old with COVID-19, enrolled during active disease.

The chain recombines TRBV4-1 with TRBJ2-7, with TRBD1 identical over 8 bases. V was pared by 0 bases and J by 1 base, with 17 bases of the junction left unmatched. Germline assignment: CDR1 MGHRA and CDR2 YSYEKL. This CDR3 has 20 amino acids. CDR3: CASSQDPPTPNRGRSYEQYF. As DNA, the CDR3 is TGCGCCAGCAGCCAAGATCCGCCCACACCCAACAGGGGGAGATCCTACGAGCAGTACTTC.

V and J are TRBV11-2 and TRBJ2-1, with 8 bases identical to TRBD2. CDR3 size: 14 residues. The junction had 11 bases not matched to a gene; V was cut back by 6 bases and J by 10 bases. Germline CDR1 reads SGHAT; CDR2 reads FQNNGV. The CDR3 region has the DNA TGTGCCAGCAGTCGCGAGCGGGAGAACCAGGAGCAGTTCTTC. It translates to CASSRERENQEQFF.

This rearrangement joins TRBV2 to TRBJ1-1; D not certain. Trimming cost V 6 bases and J 1 base, with 9 bases left between them. From germline, CDR1 is SNHLY and CDR2 FYNNEI. This CDR3 has 13 residues. The CDR3 loop is CASSFGENTEAFF. The CDR3 nucleotides are TGTGCCAGCAGCTTCGGGGAGAACACTGAAGCTTTCTTT.

The J gene is TRBJ2-1, the V gene TRBV6-1, with 12 bases identical to TRBD2. Germline-derived CDR1 and CDR2 are MNHNS and SASEGT. The CDR3 has 17 residues. The J segment lost 10 bases and the V segment lost 4 bases, leaving 14 bases of the junction unmatched. CDR3 DNA: TGTGCCAGCAGTGCTCACCGGACTAGCGGGACGAGGAAAGAGCAGTTCTTC. The encoded protein is CASSAHRTSGTRKEQFF.

This clone was found once. The V gene is TRBV28, the J gene TRBJ2-1, with 10 nucleotides matching TRBD2. This CDR3 has 15 amino acids. The V gene's germline CDR1 is MDHEN and CDR2 SYDVKM. With 7 bases clipped from V and 7 bases from J, the junction kept 10 bases outside the gene matches. The DNA of the CDR3 is TGTGCCAGCACCCCCCGGAATAGCGGGAGGAATGAGCAGTTCTTC. Its protein product is CASTPRNSGRNEQFF.

The V and J genes are TRBV4-1 and TRBJ1-3; no firm D call. This CDR3 comprises 16 residues. V lost 0 bases, J lost 2 bases, and 11 bases lay in between. CDR1 and CDR2 (germline): MGHRA, YSYEKL. The CDR3 spells CASSQDGYGTGNTIYF. DNA for the CDR3: TGCGCCAGCAGCCAAGACGGGTACGGTACTGGAAACACCATATATTTT.

This chain links TRBV11-2 with TRBJ2-1; 11 nucleotides align to TRBD2. Germline V gives CDR1 SGHAT, CDR2 FQNNGV. Unmatched junction bases numbered 6, after V lost 7 bases and J lost 4 bases. This CDR3 is 15 amino acids long. CDR3: CASKPTSGAYNEQFF. CDR3 nucleotides: TGTGCCAGCAAACCGACTAGCGGGGCTTACAATGAGCAGTTCTTC.

This chain uses TRBV9 with TRBJ2-1; a possible D gene is TRBD2 (6 bases). Trimming shortened V by 0 bases and J by 7 bases, and 14 bases separated the two germline ends. The CDR3 has 15 amino acids. Germline V lookup: CDR1 SGDLS, CDR2 YYNGEE. The CDR3 here is CASSVVSGEGNEQFF. The DNA for the CDR3 is TGTGCCAGCAGCGTAGTATCGGGAGAGGGGAATGAGCAGTTCTTC.

V usage is TRBV5-5 and J usage is TRBJ1-5; weak D call: TRBD1 (5 bases). Trimming stripped 0 bases from V and 3 bases from J, with 10 bases between. This CDR3 contains 15 residues. Germline values: CDR1 SGHKS, CDR2 YYEKEE (reference sequence). The CDR3 bases are TGTGCCAGCAGCTTGGCCGCGGGGCCCAATCAGCCCCAGCATTTT. This sequence encodes CASSLAAGPNQPQHF. Looking up the rest from reference TRBV5-5 and TRBJ1-5 gives the full variable domain: DAGVTQSPTHLIKTRGQQVTLRCSPISGHKSVSWYQQVLGQGPQFIFQYYEKEERGRGNFPDRFSARQFPNYSSELNVNALLLGDSALYLCASSLAAGPNQPQHFGDGTRLSIL.

This chain joins TRBV5-5 and TRBJ2-7; TRBD2 aligns across 9 bases. The V gene's germline CDR1 is SGHKS and CDR2 YYEKEE (reference sequence). The CDR3 contains 13 residues. The junction had 3 bases not matched to a gene; V was cut back by 5 bases and J by 3 bases. The CDR3 spells CASSSSGNYEQYF. CDR3 DNA sequence: TGTGCCAGCAGTTCTAGCGGGAACTACGAGCAGTACTTC.

The genes are TRBV24-1 and TRBJ1-5; 8 positions agree with TRBD1. The V gene's germline CDR1 is KGHDR and CDR2 SFDVKD. The CDR3 spans 15 residues. Losses at the gene ends were 4 bases for V and 3 bases for J; bases not matched to a gene: 4. Written as DNA, the CDR3 is TGTGCCACCAGTGACCCGGGACAGGCCAATCAGCCCCAGCATTTT. Residues: CATSDPGQANQPQHF.

This chain joins TRBV7-9 and TRBJ2-2; D not certain. CDR1 is SEHNR and CDR2 is FQNEAQ in the germline V gene (reference sequence). The CDR3 length is 13 residues. V lost 8 bases to trimming and J lost 1 base, with 8 bases between them. This chain's CDR3 is CASGEKNTGELFF. The CDR3 DNA reads TGTGCCAGCGGAGAGAAGAACACCGGGGAGCTGTTTTTT.

The genes are TRBV4-3 and TRBJ2-3; 7 nucleotides agree with TRBD2. CDR3 length: 17 amino acids. The germline CDR1 and CDR2 sequences are LGHNA and YSLEER. Unmatched junction bases numbered 12, after V lost 0 bases and J lost 6 bases. The CDR3 nucleotides are TGCGCCAGCAGCCAAGATTTATGGCTAGCGGATGGCGATACGCAGTATTTT. It codes for CASSQDLWLADGDTQYF.

The chain employs TRBV11-2 and TRBJ2-2; no reliable D call. The V end was cut by 3 bases, the J end by 3 bases, with 5 bases between. The germline V gene encodes CDR1 SGHAT and CDR2 FQNNGV. The CDR3 totals 13 residues. CDR3: CASSLEHTGELFF. The CDR3 bases are TGTGCCAGCAGCTTGGAGCACACCGGGGAGCTGTTTTTT.

The chain couples TRBV2 to TRBJ1-3; the match to TRBD1 covers 9 bases. The CDR3 sequence is 14 residues long. Germline-derived CDR1 and CDR2 are SNHLY and FYNNEI. Germline trimming cut 7 bases from V and 4 bases from J; bases unmatched to any gene: 5. CDR3 protein: CASTPDRGGNTIYF. The CDR3 DNA reads as TGTGCCAGCACCCCCGACAGGGGGGGAAACACCATATATTTT.

To note about this clone: Relative to the germline gene, one junction end is altered; a read error may explain this. DNA for the CDR3: TGTGCCAGCAGTCTATGGGACAGGGCGAGGAGCAATCAGCCCCAGCATTTT. Translating gives CASSLWDRARSNQPQHF. The gene calls are TRBV28 and TRBJ1-5, with 9 bases aligning to TRBD1. CDR3 length equals 17 residues. In germline, CDR1 is MDHEN, CDR2 SYDVKM.

This chain connects TRBV7-2 to TRBJ2-7, with TRBD1 matching 9 bases. Losses at the gene ends were 2 bases for V and 2 bases for J; bases not matched to a gene: 7. This CDR3 is 16 amino acids long. Germline-derived CDR1 and CDR2 are SGHTA and FQGNSA. In DNA, the CDR3 is TGTGCCAGCAGCTTACGTCCGGACAGGGGAACCTACGAGCAGTACTTC. Translated, it gives CASSLRPDRGTYEQYF. Using reference TRBV7-2 and TRBJ2-7 for the parts outside the CDR3, the full variable domain is GAGVSQSPSNKVTEKGKDVELRCDPISGHTALYWYRQSLGQGLEFLIYFQGNSAPDKSGLPSDRFSAERTGGSVSTLTIQRTQQEDSAVYLCASSLRPDRGTYEQYFGPGTRLTVT.

The chain links TRBV18 to TRBJ1-2; no definite D call. Trimming left V 2 bases short and J 11 bases short, with 18 bases between. This CDR3 is 14 amino acids long. CDR1 KGHSH and CDR2 LQKENI come from the germline V gene. CDR3 in amino acids: CASSPDASATGYTF. CDR3 coding DNA: TGTGCCAGCTCACCAGATGCGTCCGCGACGGGTTACACCTTC.

The V gene is TRBV4-1, the J gene TRBJ1-2; D is possibly TRBD1 (5 bases). Germline assignment: CDR1 MGHRA and CDR2 YSYEKL. The V gene lost 0 bases and the J gene lost 0 bases, with 8 bases spanning the gap. This CDR3 region has 15 residues. DNA of the CDR3: TGCGCCAGCAGCCAAGAGCCAGGGCCTAACTATGGCTACACCTTC. Amino acids: CASSQEPGPNYGYTF.

The rearrangement links TRBV7-6 to TRBJ2-1; 11 nucleotides line up with TRBD1. The junction had 2 bases not matched to a gene; V was cut back by 5 bases and J by 2 bases. The CDR3 spans 15 residues. Germline V gives CDR1 SGHVS, CDR2 FNYEAQ. The CDR3 here is CASSPDRGPYNEQFF. CDR3 sequence (DNA): TGTGCCAGCAGCCCGGACAGGGGGCCCTACAATGAGCAGTTCTTC. The whole variable domain, remainder taken from reference TRBV7-6 and TRBJ2-1, is GAGVSQSPRYKVTKRGQDVALRCDPISGHVSLYWYRQALGQGPEFLTYFNYEAQQDKSGLPNDRFSAERPEGSISTLTIQRTEQRDSAMYRCASSPDRGPYNEQFFGPGTRLTVL.

The chain links TRBV18 to TRBJ1-5; 8 bases map to TRBD1. Trimming took 5 bases from V and 7 from J; bases not matched to a gene: 10. CDR1 KGHSH and CDR2 LQKENI come from the germline V gene. The CDR3 covers 15 residues. CDR3 region: CASSSRRGQGQPQHF. The CDR3 coding sequence is TGTGCCAGCTCATCGCGCAGGGGGCAGGGGCAGCCCCAGCATTTT.

This chain joins TRBV30 and TRBJ2-5; 7 nucleotides line up with TRBD2. The CDR3 has 15 residues. Germline V gene lookup returns CDR1 GTSNPN and CDR2 SVGIG (reference sequence). The trim removed 2 bases at V and 5 bases at J, leaving 11 bases unmatched. DNA of the CDR3: TGTGCCTGGAGTTTTGGCGGGAGCTTCCTCGAGACCCAGTACTTC. Encoded protein: CAWSFGGSFLETQYF.

The chain uses TRBV6-2 or TRBV6-3 and TRBJ1-2, with a tentative D call TRBD1 (6 bases). This CDR3 spans 12 amino acids. Germline V gene data show CDR1 as MNHEY and CDR2 as SVGEGT. Trimming left V 6 bases short and J 6 bases short, with 11 bases between. The CDR3 sequence: CASSPRTDGYTF. Written as DNA, the CDR3 is TGTGCCAGCAGCCCCAGGACAGATGGCTACACCTTC.